These 27 T cell receptor beta chains originate from one sample sequenced in a study of blood T cell repertoires in COVID-19. Assay: immunoSEQ multiplex PCR; the TCRdb copy retains only in-frame clones and omits some. The sample has about 250,000 clones, about 87% seen once. Sequenced sample: PBMCs or T cells enriched from blood (not recorded which). The source is a woman under 40 with acute COVID-19.

This clone is a singleton in its sample. The chain combines TRBV3-1 (or the pseudogene TRBV3-2) with TRBJ1-4, with TRBD1 as a possible D gene (5 bases). This CDR3 has 15 residues. V lost 2 bases, J lost 3 bases, and 10 bases lay in between. Germline CDR1 is LGHDT and CDR2 is YNNKEL (reference sequence). CDR3 loop: CASSQMGGANEKLFF. The CDR3 region has the DNA TGTGCCAGCAGCCAAATGGGGGGGGCTAATGAAAAACTGTTTTTT.

V gene TRBV7-8 combines with J gene TRBJ1-5; possibly TRBD1 for D (5 bases). The germline V and J ends were trimmed by 3 bases and 11 bases, with 20 bases remaining between them. The germline CDR1 and CDR2 sequences are SGHVS and FQNEAQ. This CDR3 has 15 residues. CDR3 nucleotide sequence: TGTGCCAGCAGCTTTATTCACCGGGACTTCGGTTCCCAGCATTTT. Translating gives CASSFIHRDFGSQHF.

The gene calls are TRBV19 and TRBJ1-1; 7 nucleotides match TRBD1. Trimming cost V 8 bases and J 3 bases; bases outside gene matches: 12. The germline CDR1 and CDR2 sequences are LNHDA and SQIVND (reference sequence). The CDR3 spans 15 residues. CDR3 coding DNA: TGTGCCAGTGGAGGGGGCGCCGAGCGGTACACTGAAGCTTTCTTT. Amino acids: CASGGGAERYTEAFF.

The gene calls are TRBV5-4 and TRBJ1-1; D is uncertain. From germline, CDR1 is SGHNT and CDR2 YYREEE (reference sequence). The CDR3 is 15 residues long. V gave up 1 base and J gave up 3 bases, with 13 bases separating them. CDR3 nucleotides: TGTGCCAGCAGCTTGTCTCAGGTGAAGGACACTGAAGCTTTCTTT. Translated, it gives CASSLSQVKDTEAFF.

The rearrangement joins TRBV4-1 to TRBJ2-3; perhaps TRBD2 as D (5 bases). The CDR3 consists of 17 residues. Per germline, CDR1 MGHRA and CDR2 YSYEKL. Trimming pared 1 base from V and 0 bases from J, leaving 14 bases between. The CDR3 loop is CASSQVRTRVSTDTQYF. The CDR3 coding sequence is TGCGCCAGCAGCCAAGTGAGGACTCGAGTCAGCACAGATACGCAGTATTTT.

This clone was seen a handful of times. The rearrangement uses TRBV30 and TRBJ2-7; maybe TRBD2 (6 bases). The CDR3 totals 15 residues. Trimming cost V 0 bases and J 3 bases, with 15 bases left between them. Germline lookup yields CDR1 GTSNPN and CDR2 SVGIG (reference sequence). As DNA, the CDR3 is TGTGCCTGGAGTGTCGGGCGGAGACTAGGCTACGAGCAGTACTTC. It encodes CAWSVGRRLGYEQYF.

The chain uses TRBV5-6 and TRBJ2-7, with D unresolved. Trimming removed 0 bases at V and 3 bases at J, with 10 bases between. Germline CDR1 SGHDT, CDR2 YYEEEE. CDR3 length: 14 amino acids. This CDR3 is CASSLEDNNYEQYF. CDR3 nucleotides: TGTGCCAGCAGCTTGGAAGACAACAACTACGAGCAGTACTTC. Variable domain in full (rest from reference TRBV5-6 and TRBJ2-7): DAGVTQSPTHLIKTRGQQVTLRCSPKSGHDTVSWYQQALGQGPQFIFQYYEEEERQRGNFPDRFSGHQFPNYSSELNVNALLLGDSALYLCASSLEDNNYEQYFGPGTRLTVT.

The chain combines TRBV5-5 with TRBJ2-2; 9 bases agree with TRBD1. CDR3 size: 15 residues. Germline CDR1 is SGHKS and CDR2 is YYEKEE (reference sequence). The ends lost 5 bases at V and 1 base at J; junction bases unmatched: 3. The CDR3 region has the DNA TGTGCCAGCAGACCGGGACAGGGGAACACCGGGGAGCTGTTTTTT. This encodes CASRPGQGNTGELFF. The full variable domain, rest sourced from reference TRBV5-5 and TRBJ2-2, is DAGVTQSPTHLIKTRGQQVTLRCSPISGHKSVSWYQQVLGQGPQFIFQYYEKEERGRGNFPDRFSARQFPNYSSELNVNALLLGDSALYLCASRPGQGNTGELFFGEGSRLTVL.

The chain combines TRBV3-1 (or the pseudogene TRBV3-2) with TRBJ2-5; D is unclear. The CDR3 has 12 residues. The V and J ends lost 4 bases and 4 bases respectively, with 7 bases between them. From germline, CDR1 is LGHDT and CDR2 YNNKEL (reference sequence). CDR3 residues: CASSPTGETQYF. Here the CDR3 DNA reads TGTGCCAGCAGCCCGACGGGAGAGACCCAGTACTTC.

This clone was recorded once. The rearrangement uses TRBV7-9 and TRBJ2-5; D might be TRBD2 (6 bases). The V end lost 2 bases, the J end lost 6 bases, and 16 bases lay between the germline ends. Germline CDR1 is SEHNR and CDR2 is FQNEAQ (reference sequence). This CDR3 contains 15 residues. The CDR3 loop reads CASSLIGGTGKTQYF. The CDR3 bases are TGTGCCAGCAGCTTAATCGGGGGAACTGGGAAGACCCAGTACTTC. Full variable domain (rest looked up from reference TRBV7-9 and TRBJ2-5): DTGVSQNPRHKITKRGQNVTFRCDPISEHNRLYWYRQTLGQGPEFLTYFQNEAQLEKSRLLSDRFSAERPKGSFSTLEIQRTEQGDSAMYLCASSLIGGTGKTQYFGPGTRLLVL.

This clone was observed once. The CDR3 loop reads CASTQAWGTEAFF. The CDR3 DNA reads TGTGCCAGTACACAGGCTTGGGGCACTGAAGCTTTCTTT. V and J are TRBV19 and TRBJ1-1; D might be TRBD1 (5 bases). This CDR3 comprises 13 residues. Germline V gene lookup returns CDR1 LNHDA and CDR2 SQIVND (reference sequence). V lost 7 bases and J 4 bases, leaving 13 bases between the germline ends.

The chain recombines TRBV10-1 with TRBJ2-7, with a tentative D call TRBD1 (5 bases). The V and J ends lost 7 bases and 2 bases respectively, with 21 bases between them. This CDR3 is 16 amino acids long. CDR1 is WNHNN, CDR2 SYGVQD, per germline (reference sequence). This CDR3 is CASIRKGIAKTYEQYF. CDR3 bases: TGCGCCAGCATCAGAAAGGGGATAGCCAAAACCTACGAGCAGTACTTC.

The chain is built from TRBV18 and TRBJ1-2; 8 bases fit TRBD1. The CDR3 spans 13 residues. After removal of 4 bases from V and 4 bases from J, the junction contained 2 bases not matched to a gene. Germline CDR1 KGHSH, CDR2 LQKENI. The CDR3 is CASSLQGAYGYTF. As DNA, the CDR3 is TGTGCCAGCTCACTTCAGGGGGCCTATGGCTACACCTTC. The full variable domain, with the rest looked up from reference TRBV18 and TRBJ1-2, is NAGVMQNPRHLVRRRGQEARLRCSPMKGHSHVYWYRQLPEEGLKFMVYLQKENIIDESGMPKERFSAEFPKEGPSILRIQQVVRGDSAAYFCASSLQGAYGYTFGSGTRLTVV.

The chain combines TRBV1 with TRBJ1-2; the DNA was not compared with TRBD1, the D call given in the table. TRBV1 represents a pseudogene. The CDR3 is made up of 13 amino acids. Written as DNA, the CDR3 is TGCACCAGCAGCCAAGTTAAGACAGACGGCTACACCTTC. The encoded protein is CTSSQVKTDGYTF.

The gene calls are TRBV19 and TRBJ1-2; D is uncertain. CDR3 length equals 11 residues. The germline gives CDR1 LNHDA, CDR2 SQIVND (reference sequence). The ends were cut back, 6 bases at V and 13 bases at J, with 15 bases in the middle. CDR3 residues: CASRTGGLSTF. The CDR3 DNA reads TGTGCCAGTAGGACGGGAGGGCTAAGCACCTTC.

V usage is TRBV24-1 and J usage is TRBJ2-5; TRBD1 agrees at 8 bases. The CDR3 spans 14 residues. Per germline, CDR1 KGHDR and CDR2 SFDVKD. Trimming removed 3 bases from V and 6 bases from J; junction bases left unmatched: 5. The DNA for the CDR3 is TGTGCCACCAGTGATAATGGACAGGGAAAGACCCAGTACTTC. The encoded protein is CATSDNGQGKTQYF.

The chain uses TRBV4-2 and TRBJ2-1; D possibly corresponds to TRBD1 (6 bases). Deletions cut 1 base from V and 0 bases from J, with 13 bases between. The CDR3 consists of 17 residues. Germline CDR1 LGHNA, CDR2 YNFKEQ. Here the CDR3 DNA reads TGTGCCAGCAGCCAAGGGTTCCCAGGGGCCTCCTACAATGAGCAGTTCTTC. This translates into CASSQGFPGASYNEQFF.

This chain joins TRBV4-1 and TRBJ1-6; 12 nucleotides align to TRBD1. The CDR3 loop spans 17 amino acids. Per germline, CDR1 MGHRA and CDR2 YSYEKL. The ends lost 0 bases at V and 6 bases at J; junction bases unmatched: 3. Here the CDR3 reads CASSQDGTGGFNSPLHF. The CDR3 region has the DNA TGCGCCAGCAGCCAAGATGGGACAGGGGGCTTTAATTCACCCCTCCACTTT.

This sequence joins TRBV7-9 and TRBJ2-3; TRBD1 matches 8 bases. This CDR3 is built from 16 residues. CDR1 and CDR2 (germline): SEHNR, FQNEAQ (reference sequence). The V and J ends lost 5 bases and 2 bases, in that order; junction bases with no gene match: 9. The CDR3 nucleotides are TGTGCCAGCAGCACCGGGACAGGACGGGACACAGATACGCAGTATTTT. This translates into CASSTGTGRDTDTQYF.

Notes on this clone: This specimen includes other DNA sequences encoding the same CDR3. CDR3 nucleotide sequence: TGCGCCAGCAGCTTGGTACAGCAAGAGACCCAGTACTTC. Protein sequence: CASSLVQQETQYF. The chain has TRBV5-1 and TRBJ2-5; D uncertain. The CDR3 sequence is 13 residues long. The V end was cut by 0 bases, the J end by 2 bases, with 5 bases between. The germline CDR1 and CDR2 sequences are SGHRS and YFSETQ. The whole variable domain, remainder taken from reference TRBV5-1 and TRBJ2-5, is KAGVTQTPRYLIKTRGQQVTLSCSPISGHRSVSWYQQTPGQGLQFLFEYFSETQRNKGNFPGRFSGRQFSNSRSEMNVSTLELGDSALYLCASSLVQQETQYFGPGTRLLVL.

The chain couples TRBV2 to TRBJ1-3; D gene unclear. The CDR3 contains 17 residues. V dropped 6 bases and J dropped 0 bases, with 18 bases sitting between them. CDR1 and CDR2 (germline): SNHLY, FYNNEI. The CDR3, as DNA: TGTGCCAGCAGGGCAGGTTGGGTATTTACCTCTGGAAACACCATATATTTT. This translates into CASRAGWVFTSGNTIYF.

The chain recombines TRBV29-1 with TRBJ1-3; D is uncertain. The CDR3 runs to 16 residues. Trimming pared 1 base from V and 0 bases from J, leaving 13 bases between. Looked up from germline, CDR1 is SQVTM and CDR2 is ANQGSEA. CDR3 DNA: TGCAGCGTTGAAGTGTGGAGGGTCGGCTCTGGAAACACCATATATTTT. Its translation is CSVEVWRVGSGNTIYF.

This clone has a handful of counts. The chain recombines TRBV6-1 with TRBJ1-2; D gene uncertain. From germline, CDR1 is MNHNS and CDR2 SASEGT. This CDR3 is 14 amino acids long. The V end was cut by 1 base, the J end by 1 base, with 7 bases between. CDR3 bases: TGTGCCAGCAGTGAAGGGGCTTTTAACTATGGCTACACCTTC. It encodes CASSEGAFNYGYTF.

As for this clone: The sample contains more than one DNA sequence encoding this CDR3. V usage is TRBV6-5 and J usage is TRBJ2-2, with 8 bases that match TRBD2. Germline-derived CDR1 and CDR2 are MNHEY and SVGAGI. Trimming took 8 bases from V and 4 from J; bases not matched to a gene: 6. The CDR3 sequence is 14 residues long. The CDR3 sequence: CASSRGGSTGELFF. DNA for the CDR3: TGTGCCAGCTCACGGGGGGGATCCACCGGGGAGCTGTTTTTT.

The rearrangement links TRBV6-5 to TRBJ2-2; D is unresolved. CDR3 size: 13 residues. Germline V CDR1 and CDR2: MNHEY, SVGAGI. V lost 7 bases and J lost 8, with 14 bases in between. CDR3 DNA sequence: TGTGCCAGCACTCGCGCTGTTGAGGGGGAGCTGTTTTTT. Protein sequence: CASTRAVEGELFF.

The chain carries TRBV27 and TRBJ2-2, with 9 bases fitting TRBD1. The CDR3 is made up of 14 amino acids. V lost 4 bases to trimming and J lost 7 bases; unmatched junction nucleotides: 4. The germline gives CDR1 MNHEY, CDR2 SMNVEV (reference sequence). The DNA of the CDR3 is TGTGCCAGCAGTTGGAGGACAGGGGTCGGGGAGCTGTTTTTT. Translation: CASSWRTGVGELFF.

The rearrangement uses TRBV4-2 and TRBJ2-4; 7 positions agree with TRBD1. CDR3 length: 17 amino acids. Germline CDR1 LGHNA, CDR2 YNFKEQ. The V gene end was trimmed by 0 bases and the J gene end by 0 bases; junction bases not matched to a gene: 5. The CDR3 DNA is TGTGCCAGCAGCCAAGAGCGGACAGGCTTAGCCAAAAACATTCAGTACTTC. Translated, it gives CASSQERTGLAKNIQYF.